In its sample, the clone carrying this TCR beta chain was seen a few times. Its specificity is unknown. General study points: In terms of TCR gene usage, tumor memory CD4+ T cells clustered together with blood and lymph node memory CD4+ cells, as well as with lymph node naive CD4+ cells.

The ends were cut back, 4 bases at V and 1 base at J, with 13 bases in the middle. In germline, CDR1 is SQVTM, CDR2 ANQGSEA. The CDR3 totals 14 residues. Constant-region reverse primers amplified full-length variable regions, followed by semi-nested Nested Universal Primer A PCR. One entry per CDR3 protein, called by TCRdb with MiXCR from the 5' RACE reads. This sample has just under 65,000 distinct CDR3 sequences, with under 25% found just once. This TCR came from a female donor with breast cancer. The V call is TRBV29-1, the J call TRBJ2-5; D remains unclear. Source material: memory CD4+ T cells sorted from a lymph node. Regarding subset: memory CD4+ T cells, CD4+CD45RO+CD25-. For the CDR3, the DNA is TGCAGCGTTGGTAAGGGTCTACGCCAAGAGACCCAGTACTTC. Its protein is CSVGKGLRQETQYF.